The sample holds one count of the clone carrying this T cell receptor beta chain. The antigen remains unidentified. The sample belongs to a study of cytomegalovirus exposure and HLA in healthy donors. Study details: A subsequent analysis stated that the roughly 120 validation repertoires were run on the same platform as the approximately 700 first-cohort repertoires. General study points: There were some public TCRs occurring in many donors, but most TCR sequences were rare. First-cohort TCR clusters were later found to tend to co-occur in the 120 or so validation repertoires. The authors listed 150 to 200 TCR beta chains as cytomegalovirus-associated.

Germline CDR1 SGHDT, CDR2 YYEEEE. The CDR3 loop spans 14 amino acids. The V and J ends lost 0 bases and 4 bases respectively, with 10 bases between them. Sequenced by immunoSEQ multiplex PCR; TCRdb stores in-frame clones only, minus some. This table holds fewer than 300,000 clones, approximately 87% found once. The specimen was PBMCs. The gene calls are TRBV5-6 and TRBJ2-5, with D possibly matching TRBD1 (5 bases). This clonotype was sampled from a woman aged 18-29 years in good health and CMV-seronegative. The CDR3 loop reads CASSLAAGPETQYF. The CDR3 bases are TGTGCCAGCAGCTTGGCGGCAGGGCCAGAGACCCAGTACTTC.